The sequence of this TCR beta chain was determined in a study of T cells in Graves' hyperthyroidism and ophthalmopathy. Whole-study findings and limits: Prediction of ophthalmopathy progression came a median 6.5 months pre-onset.

Hyperthyroidism was newly diagnosed in patients aged 18 to 65 (duration under 2 months). Clinical symptoms, serum thyroxine, TRAb, thyroid ultrasound and orbital computed tomography informed diagnoses. Using RNA transcripts as the source, TCR beta CDR3 regions were amplified. The study used the HTBI primer set for a first-round RT-PCR of the TCR CDR3. TCRdb independently ran MiXCR on the multiplex PCR reads; one entry per CDR3 protein. The data hold some 600,000 distinct CDR3 sequences, with approximately 14% observed a single time. There are 17 residues in the CDR3. Germline assignment: CDR1 MNHNS and CDR2 SASEGT. V gave up 6 bases and J gave up 4 bases, with 22 bases separating them. In this sample, this clonotype turned up a few times. Its antigen is not known.

This receptor was identified in a woman younger than 45 with Graves' hyperthyroidism that later progressed to Graves' ophthalmopathy. The sample consisted of blood. This sequence joins TRBV6-1 and TRBJ1-3, with TRBD1 as a possible D gene (6 bases). The CDR3 is CASSKLRQAFTGNTIYF. CDR3 DNA: TGTGCCAGCAGCAAACTTCGACAGGCCTTTACAGGAAACACCATATATTTT.